This entry is about one T cell receptor (beta chain). This sample was taken from a study of Ad26.COV2.S vaccination and SARS-CoV-2 variants. The overall study: Among those in the COV1001 Ad26.COV2.S trial arm was the donor.

Sequencing used immunoSEQ multiplex PCR; TCRdb keeps in-frame clones, though not all of them. The sample holds approximately 360,000 clones, roughly 85% seen once. Treatment denoted: 15 to 20 received Ad26.COV2.S at low or high dose, single or two shots; about 5 received placebo; per-sample allocation not given. Samples analyzed were those drawn on day 63 after the first vaccine or placebo injection. Trimming cost V 8 bases and J 3 bases; bases outside gene matches: 6. Per the germline V gene, CDR1 is MNHNY and CDR2 is SVGAGI (reference sequence). This CDR3 is 13 amino acids long. The J gene is TRBJ1-2, the V gene TRBV6-6; 7 nucleotides line up with TRBD1. The specimen comprised peripheral blood, sampled in a trial of Ad26.COV2.S vaccine versus placebo. The origin of this receptor is a person between 18 and 59 years old who received the Ad26.COV2.S COVID-19 vaccine or a placebo. The CDR3 DNA reads as TGTGCCAGCGCCACAGGGGCAGACTATGGCTACACCTTC. The encoded protein is CASATGADYGYTF.